Listed here are 22 T cell receptor beta chains from one sample, sequenced in a study of blood T cells in healthy people across ages. A J-beta primer mix and a sample-barcoded 5' primer were used in a second PCR of about 7 to 12 cycles. TCRdb called the 5' RACE reads again in MiXCR, with one record for every CDR3 protein. The repertoire holds 800,000 to 950,000 distinct CDR3 sequences, with roughly 28% as singletons. A further study also used this sample, focusing on T cells of mothers and their children.

Specimen: blood. The receptor source for this set is a woman aged 40 to 49 in good health.

Concerning this clonotype: The germline gene is not matched at one end of the junction; a read error may be the cause. J is TRBJ2-7 and V is TRBV11-2; unclear D gene. Germline CDR1 and CDR2: SGHAT and FQNNGV. The CDR3 extends over 14 amino acids. The CDR3 sequence: CASSPQMALRELYF. The DNA of the CDR3 is TGTGCCAGCAGCCCCCAGATGGCCTTAAGAGAGCTGTACTTC.

This clonotype was counted between two and nine times. In DNA, the CDR3 is TGTGCCAGCAGCTCCCATGGGCGGCCGGGACAGAACACTGAAGCTTTCTTT. Encoded protein: CASSSHGRPGQNTEAFF. The V and J genes are TRBV7-2 and TRBJ1-1, with a weak D call TRBD1 (6 bases). V lost 4 bases, J lost 1 base, and 19 bases lay in between. Germline lookup yields CDR1 SGHTA and CDR2 FQGNSA. The CDR3 is 17 amino acids.

This clonotype was detected only a few times. This chain uses TRBV10-3 with TRBJ1-5; D call uncertain. The CDR3 runs to 12 residues. V gave up 3 bases and J gave up 5 bases, with 5 bases separating them. Germline lookup yields CDR1 ENHRY and CDR2 SYGVKD. This CDR3 reads CAISDGDQPQHF. DNA for the CDR3: TGTGCCATCAGTGACGGGGATCAGCCCCAGCATTTT.

With regard to this clonotype: A read error is possible here, since a much larger clone lies one base away. The chain uses TRBV29-1 and TRBJ1-1; no firm D call. Germline-derived CDR1 and CDR2 are SQVTM and ANQGSEA. The CDR3 covers 10 residues. Trimming shortened V by 4 bases and J by 10 bases, and 10 bases separated the two germline ends. The CDR3 reads CSVGALLAFF. The CDR3 DNA is TGCAGCGTTGGGGCACTGCTAGCTTTCTTT.

The chain combines TRBV12-3 or TRBV12-4 with TRBJ2-1; 13 bases are shared with TRBD2. V was clipped by 5 bases and J by 7 bases; unmatched bases: 8. CDR3 length equals 16 residues. The CDR3 spells CASSPPGLAGINEQFF. The CDR3, as DNA: TGTGCCAGCAGTCCCCCGGGACTAGCGGGGATTAATGAGCAGTTCTTC.

This clonotype was counted only a few times. This chain joins TRBV29-1 and TRBJ1-1; 7 bases are a match to TRBD1. Per germline, CDR1 SQVTM and CDR2 ANQGSEA. This CDR3 region has 12 residues. V lost 6 bases to trimming and J lost 6 bases; unmatched junction nucleotides: 7. The CDR3 is CSVQSRGAEAFF. CDR3 bases: TGCAGCGTGCAGTCCAGGGGGGCTGAAGCTTTCTTT.

The chain combines TRBV5-1 with TRBJ2-7; 8 nucleotides align to TRBD2. The J call may be faulty, since TRBJ2-5 better matches the DNA end. The germline V gene has CDR1 SGHRS and CDR2 YFSETQ. This CDR3 contains 14 residues. CDR3 region: CASWDGGAGETQYF. CDR3 nucleotides: TGCGCCAGCTGGGACGGGGGGGCCGGTGAGACCCAGTACTTC.

This chain joins TRBV7-2 and TRBJ1-2; 8 bases fit TRBD1. J was trimmed by 4 bases and V by 6 bases; bases with no gene match: 7. From germline, CDR1 is SGHTA and CDR2 FQGNSA. CDR3 length: 14 amino acids. As DNA, the CDR3 is TGTGCCAGCAGATCGGGACAGGTGATCTATGGCTACACCTTC. It is translated as CASRSGQVIYGYTF.

This clonotype was seen only a few times. The chain has TRBV3-1 and TRBJ2-1, with D perhaps given as TRBD1 or TRBD2 (5 bases each). Trimming shortened V by 4 bases and J by 2 bases, and 9 bases separated the two germline ends. Looked up from germline, CDR1 is LGHDT and CDR2 is YNNKEL (reference sequence). The CDR3 has 14 amino acids. The CDR3, as DNA: TGTGCCAGCAGCCCGGGACCCACCTACAATGAGCAGTTCTTC. Protein product: CASSPGPTYNEQFF.

This clonotype showed up many times. This chain connects TRBV20-1 to TRBJ1-6; 7 bases line up with TRBD1. The ends lost 6 bases at V and 10 bases at J; junction bases unmatched: 12. The CDR3 is made up of 14 amino acids. CDR1 and CDR2 (germline): DFQATT, SNEGSKA (reference sequence). CDR3 residues: CSAYDRVRDSPLHF. The CDR3 DNA follows: TGCAGTGCCTATGACAGGGTGCGAGACTCACCCCTCCACTTT.

This clonotype was seen repeatedly, ten times or more. J is TRBJ2-4 and V is TRBV20-1; the match to TRBD1 covers 7 bases. Germline V lookup: CDR1 DFQATT, CDR2 SNEGSKA (reference sequence). This CDR3 has 15 residues. Unmatched junction bases numbered 17, after V lost 7 bases and J lost 8 bases. As DNA, the CDR3 is TGCAGTGTTATTATGAAAAGGGGGCAAGGTGACATTCAGTACTTC. Translating gives CSVIMKRGQGDIQYF.

Worth noting for this clonotype: Germline and junction disagree at one end, which may indicate a read error. The genes are TRBV28 and TRBJ2-1, with D possibly TRBD2 on 6 matching bases. This CDR3 contains 15 residues. Germline CDR1 reads MDHEN; CDR2 reads SYDVKM. The CDR3 reads CASSPSLGTGNERFF. The CDR3 bases are TGTGCCAGCAGTCCCAGCCTCGGGACTGGGAATGAGCGGTTCTTC.

The rearrangement links TRBV3-1 to TRBJ2-1; the D is unclear. The V gene's germline CDR1 is LGHDT and CDR2 YNNKEL (reference sequence). The CDR3 consists of 16 residues. V was shortened by 1 base and J by 0 bases, with 10 bases between the two germline ends. The CDR3, as DNA: TGTGCCAGCAGCCAAGGAACAGAAAGCTCCTACAATGAGCAGTTCTTC. Translated: CASSQGTESSYNEQFF.

Of note for this clonotype: A much larger clone lies one base from this, so it may be a read error. The CDR3 spells CVSSQIQPFNSYEQYF. For the CDR3, the DNA is TGTGTCAGCAGCCAAATACAGCCTTTTAACTCCTACGAGCAGTACTTC. The chain uses TRBV16 and TRBJ2-7; D remains unclear. Germline lookup yields CDR1 KGHSY and CDR2 FQNENV. The CDR3 has 16 amino acids.

This clonotype turned up a few times. The chain employs TRBV2 and TRBJ2-5; 13 bases match TRBD2. CDR1 is SNHLY and CDR2 is FYNNEI in the germline V gene. With 5 bases clipped from V and 2 bases from J, the junction kept 5 bases outside the gene matches. The CDR3 is made up of 16 amino acids. CDR3: CASSFRTSGGQETQYF. CDR3 nucleotide sequence: TGTGCCAGCAGTTTCCGGACTAGCGGGGGACAAGAGACCCAGTACTTC.

This clonotype was detected only a few times. This chain connects TRBV5-1 to TRBJ2-7; either TRBD1 or TRBD2 may supply D (5 bases each). Trimming left V 0 bases short and J 7 bases short, with 26 bases between. The CDR3 is 18 residues long. CDR1 is SGHRS, CDR2 YFSETQ, per germline. CDR3 protein: CASSLAPGAGNNAWEQYF. The CDR3 DNA sequence: TGCGCCAGCAGCTTGGCCCCCGGGGCCGGGAACAACGCTTGGGAGCAGTACTTC.

In this sample, this clonotype turned up a few times. The chain recombines TRBV7-3 with TRBJ1-6; weak D call: TRBD1 (5 bases). Deletions cut 5 bases from V and 9 bases from J, with 17 bases between. The CDR3 spans 15 residues. CDR1 and CDR2 from the germline V gene are SGHTA and FQGTGA. For the CDR3, the DNA is TGTGCCAGCAGCACGGGGGACGGAATAGGTTCACCCCTCCACTTT. This gives the protein CASSTGDGIGSPLHF.

This clonotype has a handful of counts. At one end the junction does not follow the germline gene, possibly because of a read error. The chain couples TRBV15 to TRBJ1-1, with 9 bases identical to TRBD1. The CDR3 has 17 residues. CDR1 LNHNV and CDR2 YYDKDF come from the germline V gene (reference sequence). In nucleotides, the CDR3 is TGTGCCACCAGCAGAGGAGGGACAGGGTTGGTGAACACTGAAGTTTTCTTT. Protein: CATSRGGTGLVNTEVFF.

The chain joins TRBV11-2 to TRBJ2-5; 13 nucleotides line up with TRBD2. Germline assignment: CDR1 SGHAT and CDR2 FQNNGV. V was clipped by 5 bases and J by 5 bases; unmatched bases: 11. The CDR3 is 17 amino acids. CDR3 nucleotides: TGTGCCAGCAGCACCGGGACTAGCGGGGCCCCGGTGGAGACCCAGTACTTC. It is translated as CASSTGTSGAPVETQYF.

This clonotype appeared a few times. The chain uses TRBV18 and TRBJ1-6; weak D call: TRBD1 (5 bases). Germline CDR1 KGHSH, CDR2 LQKENI. CDR3 size: 13 residues. V was pared by 2 bases and J by 9 bases, with 8 bases between. The CDR3 DNA reads as TGTGCCAGCTCACCAACGGGACGTTCACCCCTCCACTTT. Translation gives CASSPTGRSPLHF.

In its sample, this clonotype was seen a few times. This sequence joins TRBV7-2 and TRBJ1-1, with TRBD1 identical over 8 bases. Trimming removed 4 bases from V and 0 bases from J; junction bases left unmatched: 7. The CDR3 runs to 16 residues. CDR1 and CDR2 from the germline V gene are SGHTA and FQGNSA. The CDR3 spells CASSSGQGWMNTEAFF. The DNA for the CDR3 is TGTGCCAGCAGCTCCGGACAGGGTTGGATGAACACTGAAGCTTTCTTT.

This clonotype was detected ten times or more. The chain combines TRBV20-1 with TRBJ1-5; D is uncertain. CDR1 is DFQATT and CDR2 is SNEGSKA in the germline V gene (reference sequence). Trimming pared 0 bases from V and 3 bases from J, leaving 12 bases between. CDR3 length: 15 residues. The DNA for the CDR3 is TGCAGTGCTAGAGATAAAGGACGGTTCAATCAGCCCCAGCATTTT. Translation gives CSARDKGRFNQPQHF.